This T cell receptor (beta chain) was recovered during a study of blood T cell repertoires in COVID-19. Study summary: Sites in the United States, Italy and Spain provided acute and convalescent COVID-19 samples.

The CDR3 is made up of 16 amino acids. In germline, CDR1 is SGHTA, CDR2 FQGNSA. The J segment lost 2 bases and the V segment lost 5 bases, leaving 7 bases of the junction unmatched. TCRdb keeps only in-frame clones here, not all; method: immunoSEQ multiplex PCR. The data show roughly 150,000 clones, with 75% to 90% seen just once and about 2.4% held by the top ten. This rearrangement joins TRBV7-2 to TRBJ1-4, with 8 nucleotides matching TRBD1. The TCR originated in a woman in her 70s with acute or convalescent COVID-19. The sample consisted of peripheral blood. Here the CDR3 DNA reads TGTGCCAGCAGCCCGGACAGGGTTAGGACTAATGAAAAACTGTTTTTT. It yields the protein CASSPDRVRTNEKLFF.